A selection of T cell receptor beta chains follows, all from one sample in a study of blood T cell repertoires in COVID-19. Profiled with immunoSEQ multiplex PCR; TCRdb holds only in-frame clones, not every one. Here the sample spans about 170,000 clones, around 87% being singletons. The specimen was peripheral blood. These receptors originate from a woman of 80 years or more in a cohort sampled during active or convalescent COVID-19. CDR3s include the opening cysteine and the closing phenylalanine or tryptophan. Each record gives: clone size, V gene, D gene, J gene, CDR3 protein, CDR3 DNA. The D gene is left open where the match is weak. Size values are once, few and many counts, or a class for expanded clones, and some rows have none.

few	TRBV10-3	TRBD1	TRBJ1-5	CAISSTGRGQPQHF	TGTGCCATCTCCTCGACAGGGCGAGGCCAGCCCCAGCATTTT
once	TRBV10-3	NA	TRBJ2-5	CAISESIGGVAQYF	TGTGCCATCAGTGAGTCTATCGGGGGAGTGGCCCAGTACTTC
NA	TRBV7-9	NA	TRBJ2-3	CASSLSGETDTQYF	TGTGCCAGCAGCTTATCGGGTGAAACAGATACGCAGTATTTT
NA	TRBV6-1	TRBD1	TRBJ1-2	CASSETGTGGYTF	TGTGCCAGCAGTGAGACAGGGACGGGAGGCTACACCTTC
few	TRBV5-4	NA	TRBJ2-3	CASSLEAGITDTQYF	TGTGCCAGCAGCTTGGAGGCGGGAATCACAGATACGCAGTATTTT
NA	TRBV18	TRBD2	TRBJ2-1	CASSPPAGGDEQFF	TGTGCCAGCTCACCACCAGCGGGGGGGGATGAGCAGTTCTTC
NA	TRBV5-1	NA	TRBJ1-1	CASSLNSPNTEAFF	TGCGCCAGCAGCTTGAACTCTCCCAACACTGAAGCTTTCTTT
NA	TRBV5-1	NA	TRBJ1-1	CASSLNGGNTEAFF	TGCGCCAGCAGCTTGAACGGAGGGAACACTGAAGCTTTCTTT
NA	TRBV6-4	TRBD1	TRBJ2-2	CASSDSTGGDANTGELFF	TGTGCCAGCAGTGACTCGACAGGGGGTGATGCGAACACCGGGGAGCTGTTTTTT
NA	TRBV19	NA	TRBJ2-3	CASSTLGGWSTDTQYF	TGTGCCAGTAGTACTTTGGGGGGTTGGAGCACAGATACGCAGTATTTT
once	TRBV5-1	TRBD1	TRBJ1-4	CASSPGTGGSEKLFF	TGCGCCAGCAGCCCGGGCACAGGGGGCAGTGAAAAACTGTTTTTT
NA	TRBV12-3/TRBV12-4	NA	TRBJ1-2	CASSLGQNYGYTF	TGTGCCAGCAGTCTCGGACAGAACTATGGCTACACCTTC
NA	TRBV7-9	NA	TRBJ1-4	CASSPDHEGGQLFF	TGTGCCAGCAGCCCCGACCATGAGGGTGGGCAACTGTTTTTT
NA	TRBV5-1	TRBD1	TRBJ1-2	CASSFPGQGSGYTF	TGCGCCAGCAGCTTCCCGGGACAGGGCTCTGGCTACACCTTC
NA	TRBV6-2/TRBV6-3	NA	TRBJ2-6	CASSPRATGPGANVLTF	TGTGCCAGCAGTCCCCGGGCGACAGGTCCTGGGGCCAACGTCCTGACTTTC
NA	TRBV30	TRBD2	TRBJ2-7	CAWSLGLAVHEQYF	TGTGCCTGGAGTCTGGGACTAGCGGTCCACGAGCAGTACTTC
once	TRBV4-1	NA	TRBJ2-2	CASSSFGGRTGELFF	TGCGCCAGCAGCTCCTTCGGGGGTCGAACCGGGGAGCTGTTTTTT
once	TRBV6-5	NA	TRBJ1-1	CASKRAIGNTEAFF	TGTGCCAGCAAGAGGGCGATCGGGAACACTGAAGCTTTCTTT
NA	TRBV6-5	NA	TRBJ2-2	CASSYGTTGELFF	TGTGCCAGCAGTTACGGGACTACCGGGGAGCTGTTTTTT
NA	TRBV5-1	NA	TRBJ1-4	CASSPRTATNEKLFF	TGCGCCAGCAGCCCCCGGACAGCAACTAATGAAAAACTGTTTTTT
NA	TRBV27	NA	TRBJ2-1	CASSPSRHYRENEQFF	TGTGCCAGCAGTCCCTCCCGACACTACAGGGAAAATGAGCAGTTCTTC
few	TRBV7-2	TRBD1	TRBJ2-1	CASRGGGRGSYNEQFF	TGTGCCAGCAGAGGGGGCGGTCGGGGCTCCTACAATGAGCAGTTCTTC
NA	TRBV5-1	NA	TRBJ2-3	CASREGWDTQYF	TGCGCCAGCAGGGAGGGGTGGGATACGCAGTATTTT
NA	TRBV5-1	TRBD1	TRBJ1-4	CASSSGQTNEKLFF	TGCGCCAGCAGCTCGGGACAGACTAATGAAAAACTGTTTTTT
NA	TRBV2	TRBD1	TRBJ1-1	CASSDRTGGDEAFF	TGTGCCAGCAGTGACAGGACAGGGGGAGATGAAGCTTTCTTT
NA	TRBV3-1/TRBV3-2	TRBD2	TRBJ2-3	CASSWTSGTDTQYF	TGTGCCAGCAGCTGGACTAGCGGTACAGATACGCAGTATTTT
NA	TRBV7-9	NA	TRBJ2-5	CASSPTGLREQRTQYF	TGTGCCAGCAGTCCTACGGGACTCAGGGAGCAGCGGACCCAGTACTTC
NA	TRBV27	NA	TRBJ1-2	CASSTRTGNYGYTF	TGTGCCAGCAGCACCCGAACAGGGAACTATGGCTACACCTTC
NA	TRBV18	NA	TRBJ1-2	CASSPTGVGGYTF	TGTGCCAGCTCACCCACAGGTGTTGGTGGCTACACCTTC
NA	TRBV2	NA	TRBJ1-1	CASSVGGINTEAFF	TGTGCCAGCAGTGTAGGAGGGATAAACACTGAAGCTTTCTTT
NA	TRBV9	NA	TRBJ1-1	CASSVGRVSTEAFF	TGTGCCAGCAGCGTGGGCAGGGTGAGTACTGAAGCTTTCTTT
many	TRBV6-4	NA	TRBJ2-1	CASSDGINEQFF	TGTGCCAGCAGTGACGGCATAAATGAGCAGTTCTTC
NA	TRBV5-1	TRBD1	TRBJ1-5	CASSTDRGSNQPQHF	TGCGCCAGCAGCACTGACAGGGGGAGTAATCAGCCCCAGCATTTT